The text below deals with one TCR beta chain. The sample comes from a study of blood T cell repertoires in COVID-19. Germline CDR1 reads SGHRS; CDR2 reads YFSETQ. The CDR3 totals 14 residues. Trimming took 5 bases from V and 7 from J; bases not matched to a gene: 10. TCRdb's table, derived via immunoSEQ multiplex PCR, lists solely in-frame clones and lacks some. The sample has around 320,000 clones; 89% are singletons. The sequenced sample was PBMCs or T cells enriched from blood (not recorded which). The chain has TRBV5-1 and TRBJ2-7, with 9 bases aligning to TRBD1. The receptor was isolated from a woman between 45 and 65 years old who had been exposed to COVID-19. CDR3 in DNA: TGCGCCAGCAGTCTGCCGGGGACAGGGCGAGAGCAGTACTTC. Amino acid sequence: CASSLPGTGREQYF.